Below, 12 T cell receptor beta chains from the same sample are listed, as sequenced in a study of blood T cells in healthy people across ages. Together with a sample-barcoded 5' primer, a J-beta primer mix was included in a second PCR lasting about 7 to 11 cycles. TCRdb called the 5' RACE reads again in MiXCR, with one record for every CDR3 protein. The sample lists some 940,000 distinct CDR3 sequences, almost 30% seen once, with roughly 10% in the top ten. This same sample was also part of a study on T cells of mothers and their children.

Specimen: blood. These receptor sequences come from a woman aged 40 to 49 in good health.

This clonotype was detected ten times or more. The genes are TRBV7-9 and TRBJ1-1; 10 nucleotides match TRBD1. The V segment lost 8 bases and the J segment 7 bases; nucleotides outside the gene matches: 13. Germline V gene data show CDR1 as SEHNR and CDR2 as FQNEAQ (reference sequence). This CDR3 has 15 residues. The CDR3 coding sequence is TGTGCCAGCGAAGCGGGACAGGGGAAAAGGGGTGAAGCTTTCTTT. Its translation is CASEAGQGKRGEAFF.

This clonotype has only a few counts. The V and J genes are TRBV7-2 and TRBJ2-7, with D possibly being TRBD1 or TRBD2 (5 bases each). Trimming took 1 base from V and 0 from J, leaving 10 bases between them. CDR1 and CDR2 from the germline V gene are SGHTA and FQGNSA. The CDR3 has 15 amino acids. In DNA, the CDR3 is TGTGCCAGCAGCTTAGGCCGGGGCAACTCCTACGAGCAGTACTTC. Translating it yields CASSLGRGNSYEQYF.

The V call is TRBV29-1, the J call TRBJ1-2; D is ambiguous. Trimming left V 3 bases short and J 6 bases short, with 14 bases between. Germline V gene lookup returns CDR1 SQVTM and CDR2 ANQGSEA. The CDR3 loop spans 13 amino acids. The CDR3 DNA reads TGCAGCGTTGATCGGAGTGGAGGGCATGGCTACACCTTC. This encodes CSVDRSGGHGYTF.

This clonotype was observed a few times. CDR3 sequence (DNA): TGTGCCAGCAGTTACCCCCAGGGAGCAGAGACCCAGTACTTC. It specifies CASSYPQGAETQYF. The rearrangement uses TRBV28 and TRBJ2-5; perhaps D is TRBD1 or TRBD2 (5 bases each). The ends were cut back, 4 bases at V and 4 bases at J, with 13 bases in the middle. CDR3 size: 14 residues. Germline V gene sequence: CDR1 MDHEN, CDR2 SYDVKM.

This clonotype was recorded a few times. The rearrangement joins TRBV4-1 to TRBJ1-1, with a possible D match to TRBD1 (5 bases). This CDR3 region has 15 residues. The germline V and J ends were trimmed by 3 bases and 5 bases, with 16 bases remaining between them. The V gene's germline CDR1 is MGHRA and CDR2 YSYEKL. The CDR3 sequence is CASSQGVGLGTEAFF. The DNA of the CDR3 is TGCGCCAGCAGCCAGGGGGTAGGGTTGGGTACTGAAGCTTTCTTT.

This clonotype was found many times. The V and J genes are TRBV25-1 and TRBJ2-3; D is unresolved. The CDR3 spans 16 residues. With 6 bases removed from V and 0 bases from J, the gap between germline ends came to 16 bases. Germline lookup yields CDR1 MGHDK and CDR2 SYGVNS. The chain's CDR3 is CASSPWVLLSTDTQYF. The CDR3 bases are TGTGCCAGCAGCCCCTGGGTTTTACTAAGCACAGATACGCAGTATTTT.

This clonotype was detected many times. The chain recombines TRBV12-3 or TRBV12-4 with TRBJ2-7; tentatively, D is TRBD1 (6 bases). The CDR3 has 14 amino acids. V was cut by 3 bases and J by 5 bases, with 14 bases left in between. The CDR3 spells CASSFRGPFDEQYF. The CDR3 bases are TGTGCCAGCAGTTTCAGGGGTCCCTTCGACGAGCAGTACTTC.

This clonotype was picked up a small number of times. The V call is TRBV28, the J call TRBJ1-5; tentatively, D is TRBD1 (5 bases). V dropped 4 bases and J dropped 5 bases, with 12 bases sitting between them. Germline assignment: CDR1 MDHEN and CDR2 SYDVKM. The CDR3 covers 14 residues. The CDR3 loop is CASSSTVRYQPQHF. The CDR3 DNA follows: TGTGCCAGCAGTTCGACAGTTAGGTATCAGCCCCAGCATTTT. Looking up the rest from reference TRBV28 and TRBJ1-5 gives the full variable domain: DVKVTQSSRYLVKRTGEKVFLECVQDMDHENMFWYRQDPGLGLRLIYFSYDVKMKEKGDIPEGYSVSREKKERFSLILESASTNQTSMYLCASSSTVRYQPQHFGDGTRLSIL.

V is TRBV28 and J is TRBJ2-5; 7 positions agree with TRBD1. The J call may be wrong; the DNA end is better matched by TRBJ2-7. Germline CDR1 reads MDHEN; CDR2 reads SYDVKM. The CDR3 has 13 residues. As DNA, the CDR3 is TGTGCCAGCAGTTGGACAGGTGATTACGAGCAGTACTTC. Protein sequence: CASSWTGDYEQYF.

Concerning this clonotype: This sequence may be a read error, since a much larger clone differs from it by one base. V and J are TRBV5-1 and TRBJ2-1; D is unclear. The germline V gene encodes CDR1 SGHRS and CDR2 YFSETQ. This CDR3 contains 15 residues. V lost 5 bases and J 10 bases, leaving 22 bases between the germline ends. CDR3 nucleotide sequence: TGCGCCAGCAGTAGAGACTTGGCGAGCTCCTACGAGCAGTTCTTC. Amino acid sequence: CASSRDLASSYEQFF.

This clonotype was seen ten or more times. The CDR3 region is CASSTGEAHEQYF. CDR3 bases: TGTGCCAGCAGTACCGGGGAAGCCCACGAGCAGTACTTC. V is TRBV2 and J is TRBJ2-7; the D gene is possibly TRBD2 (5 bases). The V and J ends lost 5 bases and 5 bases respectively, with 13 bases between them. This CDR3 has 13 amino acids. Germline V gene data show CDR1 as SNHLY and CDR2 as FYNNEI.

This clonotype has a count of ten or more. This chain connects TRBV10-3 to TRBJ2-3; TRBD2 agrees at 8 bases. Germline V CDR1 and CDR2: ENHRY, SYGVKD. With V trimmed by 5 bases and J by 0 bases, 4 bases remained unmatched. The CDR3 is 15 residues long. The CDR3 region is CAISIAGTSTDTQYF. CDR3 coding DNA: TGTGCCATCAGTATAGCGGGGACTAGCACAGATACGCAGTATTTT.